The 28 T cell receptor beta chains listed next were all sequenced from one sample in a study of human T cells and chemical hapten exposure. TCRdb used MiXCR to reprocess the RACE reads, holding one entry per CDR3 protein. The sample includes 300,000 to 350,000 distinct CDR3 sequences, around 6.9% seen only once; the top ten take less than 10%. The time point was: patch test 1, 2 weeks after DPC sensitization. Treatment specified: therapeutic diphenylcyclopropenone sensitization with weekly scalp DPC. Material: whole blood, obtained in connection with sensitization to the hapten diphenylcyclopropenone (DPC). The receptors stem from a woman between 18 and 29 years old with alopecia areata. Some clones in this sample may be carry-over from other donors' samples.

The CDR3 here is CASSYSFPGQGAGQYF. The CDR3 DNA sequence: TGTGCCAGCAGTTACTCATTTCCGGGACAGGGGGCCGGGCAGTACTTC. The rearrangement uses TRBV6-5 and TRBJ2-7; 12 nucleotides line up with TRBD1. The CDR3 is 16 residues long. With V trimmed by 0 bases and J by 9 bases, 9 bases remained unmatched. In germline, CDR1 is MNHEY, CDR2 SVGAGI.

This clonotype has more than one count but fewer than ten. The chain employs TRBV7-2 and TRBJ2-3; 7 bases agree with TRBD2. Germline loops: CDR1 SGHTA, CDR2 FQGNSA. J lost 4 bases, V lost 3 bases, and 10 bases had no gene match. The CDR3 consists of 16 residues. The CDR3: CASSLRAGRISDTQYF. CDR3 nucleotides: TGTGCCAGCAGCTTGAGAGCGGGGAGAATCTCAGATACGCAGTATTTT.

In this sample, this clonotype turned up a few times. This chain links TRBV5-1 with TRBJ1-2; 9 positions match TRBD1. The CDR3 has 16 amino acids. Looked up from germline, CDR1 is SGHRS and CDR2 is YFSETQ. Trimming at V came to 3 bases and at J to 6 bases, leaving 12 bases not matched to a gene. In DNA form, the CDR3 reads TGCGCCAGCAGCTCGACCTACTCCGGGACAGGGAATGGCTACACCTTC. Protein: CASSSTYSGTGNGYTF. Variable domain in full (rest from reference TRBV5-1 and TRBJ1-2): KAGVTQTPRYLIKTRGQQVTLSCSPISGHRSVSWYQQTPGQGLQFLFEYFSETQRNKGNFPGRFSGRQFSNSRSEMNVSTLELGDSALYLCASSSTYSGTGNGYTFGSGTRLTVV.

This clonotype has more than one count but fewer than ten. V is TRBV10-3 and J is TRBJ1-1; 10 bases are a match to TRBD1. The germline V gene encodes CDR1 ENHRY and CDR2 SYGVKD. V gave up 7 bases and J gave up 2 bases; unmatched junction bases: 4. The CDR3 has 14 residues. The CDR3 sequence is CAITRDRGNTEAFF. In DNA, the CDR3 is TGTGCCATCACCCGGGACAGGGGAAACACTGAAGCTTTCTTT.

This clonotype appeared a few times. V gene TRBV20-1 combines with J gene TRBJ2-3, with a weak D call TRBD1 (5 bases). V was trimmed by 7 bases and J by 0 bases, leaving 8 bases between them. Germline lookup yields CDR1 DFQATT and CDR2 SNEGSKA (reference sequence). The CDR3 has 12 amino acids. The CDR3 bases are TGCAGTGTTAGGGGAAGCACAGATACGCAGTATTTT. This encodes CSVRGSTDTQYF.

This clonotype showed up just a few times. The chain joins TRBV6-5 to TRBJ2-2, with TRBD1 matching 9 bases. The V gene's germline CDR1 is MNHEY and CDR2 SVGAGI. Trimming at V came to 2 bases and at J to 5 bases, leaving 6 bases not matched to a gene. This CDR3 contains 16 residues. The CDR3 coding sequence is TGTGCCAGCAGTTACCAAAGACAGGGGGGAACCGGGGAGCTGTTTTTT. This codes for CASSYQRQGGTGELFF.

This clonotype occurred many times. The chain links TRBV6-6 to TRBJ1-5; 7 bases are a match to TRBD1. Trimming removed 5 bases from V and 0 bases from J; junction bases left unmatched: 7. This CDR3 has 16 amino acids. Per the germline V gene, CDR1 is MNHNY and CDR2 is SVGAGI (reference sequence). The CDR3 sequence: CASSGRGVDSNQPQHF. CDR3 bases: TGTGCCAGCAGTGGCAGGGGGGTAGATAGCAATCAGCCCCAGCATTTT.

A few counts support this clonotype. The CDR3: CASSYSRQGGMNTEAFF. The DNA for the CDR3 is TGTGCCAGCAGTTACTCCAGACAGGGCGGTATGAACACTGAAGCTTTCTTT. This chain links TRBV6-5 with TRBJ1-1, with 7 bases aligning to TRBD1. The CDR3 runs 17 residues. Germline trimming cut 0 bases from V and 0 bases from J; bases unmatched to any gene: 7. Looked up from germline, CDR1 is MNHEY and CDR2 is SVGAGI.

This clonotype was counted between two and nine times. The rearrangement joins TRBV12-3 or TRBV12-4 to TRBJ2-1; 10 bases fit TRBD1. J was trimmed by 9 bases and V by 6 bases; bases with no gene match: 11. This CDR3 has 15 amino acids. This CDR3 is CASSTQGQGRSEQFF. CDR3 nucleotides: TGTGCCAGCAGCACCCAGGGACAGGGGAGGAGTGAGCAGTTCTTC.

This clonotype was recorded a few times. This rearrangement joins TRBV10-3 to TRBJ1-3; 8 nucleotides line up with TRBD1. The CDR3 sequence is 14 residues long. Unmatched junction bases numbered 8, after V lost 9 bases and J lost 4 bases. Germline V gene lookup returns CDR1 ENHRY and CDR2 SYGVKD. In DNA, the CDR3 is TGTGCCATTTTCGACAGGGGAAAAGGAAACACCATATATTTT. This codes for CAIFDRGKGNTIYF.

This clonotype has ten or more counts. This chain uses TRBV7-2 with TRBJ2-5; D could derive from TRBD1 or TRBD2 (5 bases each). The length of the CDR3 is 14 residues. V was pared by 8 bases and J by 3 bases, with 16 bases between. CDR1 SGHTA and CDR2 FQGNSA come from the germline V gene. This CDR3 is CASRWGPAKETQYF. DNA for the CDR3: TGTGCCAGCCGCTGGGGACCGGCAAAAGAGACCCAGTACTTC. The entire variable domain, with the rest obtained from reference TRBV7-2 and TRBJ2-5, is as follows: GAGVSQSPSNKVTEKGKDVELRCDPISGHTALYWYRQSLGQGLEFLIYFQGNSAPDKSGLPSDRFSAERTGGSVSTLTIQRTQQEDSAVYLCASRWGPAKETQYFGPGTRLLVL.

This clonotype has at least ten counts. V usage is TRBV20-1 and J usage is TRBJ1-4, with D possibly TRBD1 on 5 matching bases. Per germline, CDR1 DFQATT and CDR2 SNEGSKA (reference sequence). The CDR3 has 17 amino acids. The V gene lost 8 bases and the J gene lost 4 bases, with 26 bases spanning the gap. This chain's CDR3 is CSWLSPGGAFGNEKLFF. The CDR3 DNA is TGCAGTTGGCTCAGTCCGGGAGGGGCCTTTGGTAATGAAAAACTGTTTTTT.

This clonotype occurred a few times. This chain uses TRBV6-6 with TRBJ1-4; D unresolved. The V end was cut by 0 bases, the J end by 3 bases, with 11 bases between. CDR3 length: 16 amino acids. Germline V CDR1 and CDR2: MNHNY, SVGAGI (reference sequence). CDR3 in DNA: TGTGCCAGCAGTTACTCAACATCGGTCCCTAATGAAAAACTGTTTTTT. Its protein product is CASSYSTSVPNEKLFF.

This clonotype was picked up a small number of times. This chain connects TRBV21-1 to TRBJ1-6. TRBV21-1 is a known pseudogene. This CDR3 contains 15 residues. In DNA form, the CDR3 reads TGTGCCAGCAGCAAAGGTTCGGCCAGTAATTCACCCCTCCACTTT. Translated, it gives CASSKGSASNSPLHF.

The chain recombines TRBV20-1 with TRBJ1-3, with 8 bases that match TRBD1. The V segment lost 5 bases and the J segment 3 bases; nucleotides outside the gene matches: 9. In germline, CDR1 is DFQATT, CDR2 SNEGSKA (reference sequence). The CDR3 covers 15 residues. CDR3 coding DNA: TGCAGTGCTTACCCCCAGGGGGCCTTTGGAAACACCATATATTTT. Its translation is CSAYPQGAFGNTIYF.

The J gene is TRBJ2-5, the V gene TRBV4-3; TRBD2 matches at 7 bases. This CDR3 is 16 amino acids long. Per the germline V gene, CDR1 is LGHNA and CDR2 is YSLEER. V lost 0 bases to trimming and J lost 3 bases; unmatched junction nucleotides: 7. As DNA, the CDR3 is TGCGCCAGCAGCCAAGATCAGGCTCTAGCGGAAGAGACCCAGTACTTC. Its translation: CASSQDQALAEETQYF.

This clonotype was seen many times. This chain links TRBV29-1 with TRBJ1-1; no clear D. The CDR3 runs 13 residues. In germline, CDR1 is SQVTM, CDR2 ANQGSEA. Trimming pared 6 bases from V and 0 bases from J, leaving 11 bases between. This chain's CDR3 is CSVPGPLNTEAFF. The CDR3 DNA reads TGCAGCGTCCCCGGACCGCTGAACACTGAAGCTTTCTTT.

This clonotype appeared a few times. The CDR3 DNA sequence: TGTGCCATCAAGACTGGAGAGGGAAACACTGAAGCTTTCTTT. This gives the protein CAIKTGEGNTEAFF. V and J are TRBV10-3 and TRBJ1-1; no reliable D call. Germline assignment: CDR1 ENHRY and CDR2 SYGVKD. The CDR3 is made up of 14 amino acids. The V end lost 7 bases, the J end lost 2 bases, and 14 bases lay between the germline ends.

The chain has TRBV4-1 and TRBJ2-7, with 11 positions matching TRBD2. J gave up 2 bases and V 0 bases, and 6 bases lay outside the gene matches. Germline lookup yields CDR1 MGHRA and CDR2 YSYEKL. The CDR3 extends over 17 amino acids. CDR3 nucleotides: TGCGCCAGCAGCCAAGAGTGGCTAGCGGGGGGTACCTACGAGCAGTACTTC. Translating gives CASSQEWLAGGTYEQYF.

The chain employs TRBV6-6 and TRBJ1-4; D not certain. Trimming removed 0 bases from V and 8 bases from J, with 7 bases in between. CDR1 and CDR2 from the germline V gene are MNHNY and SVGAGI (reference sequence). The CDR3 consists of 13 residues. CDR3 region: CASSYSMGEKLFF. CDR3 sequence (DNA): TGTGCCAGCAGTTACTCGATGGGGGAAAAACTGTTTTTT.

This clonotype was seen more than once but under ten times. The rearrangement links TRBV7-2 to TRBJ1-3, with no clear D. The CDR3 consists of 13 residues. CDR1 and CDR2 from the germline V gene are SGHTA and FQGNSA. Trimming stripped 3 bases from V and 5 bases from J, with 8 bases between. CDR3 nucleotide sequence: TGTGCCAGCAGCTTCGAAGTTAGAAACACCATATATTTT. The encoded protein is CASSFEVRNTIYF. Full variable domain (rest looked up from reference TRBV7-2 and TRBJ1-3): GAGVSQSPSNKVTEKGKDVELRCDPISGHTALYWYRQSLGQGLEFLIYFQGNSAPDKSGLPSDRFSAERTGGSVSTLTIQRTQQEDSAVYLCASSFEVRNTIYFGEGSWLTVV.

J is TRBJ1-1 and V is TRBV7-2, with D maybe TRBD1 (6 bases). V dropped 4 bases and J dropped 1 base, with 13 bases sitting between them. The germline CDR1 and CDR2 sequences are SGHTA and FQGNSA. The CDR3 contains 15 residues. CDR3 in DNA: TGTGCCAGCAGCTCCAGTCCGGGACAGAACACTGAAGCTTTCTTT. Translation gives CASSSSPGQNTEAFF.

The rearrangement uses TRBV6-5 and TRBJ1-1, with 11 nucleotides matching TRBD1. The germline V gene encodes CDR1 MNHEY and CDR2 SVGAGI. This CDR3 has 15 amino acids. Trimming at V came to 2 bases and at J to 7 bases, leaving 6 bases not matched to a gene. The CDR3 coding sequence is TGTGCCAGCAGTTACACAGGGACAGGGGGGATTGAAGCTTTCTTT. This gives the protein CASSYTGTGGIEAFF.

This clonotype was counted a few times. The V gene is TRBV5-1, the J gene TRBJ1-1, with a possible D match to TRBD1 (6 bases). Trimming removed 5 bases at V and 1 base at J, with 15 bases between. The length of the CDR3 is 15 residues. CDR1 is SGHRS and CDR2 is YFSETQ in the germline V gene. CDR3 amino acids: CASRVPGAENTEAFF. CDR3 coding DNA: TGCGCCAGCAGAGTTCCAGGGGCGGAGAACACTGAAGCTTTCTTT.

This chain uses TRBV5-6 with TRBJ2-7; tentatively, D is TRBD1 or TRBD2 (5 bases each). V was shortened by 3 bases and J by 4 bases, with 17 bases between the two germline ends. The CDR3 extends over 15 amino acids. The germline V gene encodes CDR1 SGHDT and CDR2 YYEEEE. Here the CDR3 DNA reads TGTGCCAGCAGCTCCCGAAGGGGAGTCGCGTACGAGCAGTACTTC. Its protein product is CASSSRRGVAYEQYF.

The CDR3 is CASSLLASTSSGANVLTF. The CDR3 nucleotides are TGTGCCAGCAGTTTATTAGCTTCCACTAGCTCTGGGGCCAACGTCCTGACTTTC. V usage is TRBV12-3 or TRBV12-4 and J usage is TRBJ2-6; weak D call: TRBD2 (5 bases). The CDR3 has 18 amino acids. The V end was cut by 2 bases, the J end by 0 bases, with 14 bases between.

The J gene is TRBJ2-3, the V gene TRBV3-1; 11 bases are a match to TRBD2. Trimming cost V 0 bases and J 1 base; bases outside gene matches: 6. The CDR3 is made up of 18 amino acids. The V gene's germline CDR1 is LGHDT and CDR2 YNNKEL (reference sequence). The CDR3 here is CASSQDRLAGGGTDTQYF. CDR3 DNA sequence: TGTGCCAGCAGCCAAGATCGCCTAGCGGGGGGTGGCACAGATACGCAGTATTTT.

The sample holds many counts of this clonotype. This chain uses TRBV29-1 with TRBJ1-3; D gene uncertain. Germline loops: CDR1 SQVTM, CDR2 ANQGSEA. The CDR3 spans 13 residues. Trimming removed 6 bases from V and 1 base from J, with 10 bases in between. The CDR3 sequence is CSVQAHSGNTIYF. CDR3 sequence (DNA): TGCAGCGTCCAAGCACATTCTGGAAACACCATATATTTT.